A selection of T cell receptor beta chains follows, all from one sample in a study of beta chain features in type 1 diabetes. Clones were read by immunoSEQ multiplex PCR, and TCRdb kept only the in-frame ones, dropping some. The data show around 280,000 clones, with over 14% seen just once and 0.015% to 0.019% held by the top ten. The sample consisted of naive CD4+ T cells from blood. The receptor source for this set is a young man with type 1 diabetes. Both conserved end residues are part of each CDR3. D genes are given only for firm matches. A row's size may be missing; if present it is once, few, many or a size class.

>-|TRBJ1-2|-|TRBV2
CASSGGPYGYTF
TGTGCCAGCAGTGGAGGCCCCTATGGCTACACCTTC
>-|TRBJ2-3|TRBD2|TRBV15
CATSSRLAGGTTDTQYF
TGTGCCACCAGCAGTCGACTAGCGGGAGGGACCACAGATACGCAGTATTTT
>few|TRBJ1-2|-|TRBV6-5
CASSPTANYGYTF
TGTGCCAGCAGCCCGACAGCAAACTATGGCTACACCTTC
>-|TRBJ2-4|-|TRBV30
CAWSTGGSRTKNIQYF
TGTGCCTGGAGCACCGGGGGTTCGAGGACCAAAAACATTCAGTACTTC
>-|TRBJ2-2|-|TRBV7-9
CASTPALKQSTGELFF
TGTGCCAGCACCCCTGCTTTGAAACAGTCCACCGGGGAGCTGTTTTTT
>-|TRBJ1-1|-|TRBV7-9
CASSSEEGTEAFF
TGTGCCAGCAGTTCCGAGGAGGGCACTGAAGCTTTCTTT
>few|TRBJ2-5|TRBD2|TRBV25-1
CASSERTSGKAQYF
TGTGCCAGCAGTGAGCGGACTAGCGGGAAGGCCCAGTACTTC
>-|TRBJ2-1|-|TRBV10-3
CAIRGTRDNEQFF
TGTGCCATCAGAGGAACTAGGGACAATGAGCAGTTCTTC
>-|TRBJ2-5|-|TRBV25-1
CASSASGETQYF
TGTGCCAGCAGTGCCTCGGGGGAGACCCAGTACTTC
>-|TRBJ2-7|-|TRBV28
CASSLIGSGFDF
TGTGCCAGCAGTTTAATTGGATCGGGGTTTGATTTC
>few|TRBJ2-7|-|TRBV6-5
CASSYSYSTTSYEQYF
TGTGCCAGCAGTTACTCGTACTCCACGACTAGCTACGAGCAGTACTTC
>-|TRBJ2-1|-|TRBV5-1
CASSLDGDSYNEQFF
TGCGCCAGCAGCTTGGACGGGGATTCCTACAATGAGCAGTTCTTC
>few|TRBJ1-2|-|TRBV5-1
CASSLDGGTAYGYTF
TGCGCCAGCAGCTTGGATGGCGGAACGGCCTATGGCTACACCTTC
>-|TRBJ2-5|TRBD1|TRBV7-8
CASSAYPGQFQETQYF
TGTGCCAGCAGCGCATACCCGGGACAGTTCCAAGAGACCCAGTACTTC
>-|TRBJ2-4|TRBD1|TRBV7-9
CASRPRTGNIQYF
TGTGCCAGCAGACCTCGGACAGGGAACATTCAGTACTTC
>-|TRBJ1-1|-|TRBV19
CASKVEGNTEAFF
TGTGCCAGTAAGGTGGAGGGGAACACTGAAGCTTTCTTT
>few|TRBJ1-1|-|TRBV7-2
CASSLRGFEAFF
TGTGCCAGCAGCTTAAGGGGTTTTGAAGCTTTCTTT
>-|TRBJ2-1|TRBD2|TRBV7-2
CASSLRGWGGDEQFF
TGTGCCAGCAGCTTACGAGGATGGGGGGGGGATGAGCAGTTCTTC
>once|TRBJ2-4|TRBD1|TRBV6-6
CASSYDRGLAKNIQYF
TGTGCCAGCAGTTACGACAGGGGGCTGGCCAAAAACATTCAGTACTTC
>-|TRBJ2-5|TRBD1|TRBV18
CASSRRDRQETQYF
TGTGCCAGCTCAAGACGGGACAGACAAGAGACCCAGTACTTC
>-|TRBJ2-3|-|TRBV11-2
CASSLGTYTDTQYF
TGTGCCAGCAGCTTAGGGACATACACAGATACGCAGTATTTT